The 18 T cell receptor beta chains below were found in one sample sequenced in a study of shared clonotypes between healthy human individuals. Data came from immunoSEQ multiplex PCR; TCRdb stores just in-frame clones and leaves some out. The sample contains fewer than 350,000 clones, around 86% of which appear only once. Input material: memory CD8+ T cells sorted from blood. Subset: CD45RO+ cells pooled with CCR7-negative TemRA cells. The source is a man between 18 and 35 years old in good health.

The chain is built from TRBV27 and TRBJ2-7; possible D gene TRBD2, 7 bases. The CDR3 is 12 residues long. Germline lookup yields CDR1 MNHEY and CDR2 SMNVEV (reference sequence). The germline V and J ends were trimmed by 6 bases and 10 bases, with 16 bases remaining between them. CDR3 sequence: CASSPGGGTQYF. CDR3 bases: TGTGCCAGCAGCCCGGGGGGCGGGACTCAGTACTTC.

The chain is built from TRBV6-5 and TRBJ2-2; D ambiguous. The CDR3 length is 14 residues. V was clipped by 0 bases and J by 6 bases, with 8 bases between them. Germline assignment: CDR1 MNHEY and CDR2 SVGAGI. The CDR3 loop is CASSYSGVSGELFF. In DNA, the CDR3 is TGTGCCAGCAGTTACTCTGGAGTTTCCGGGGAGCTGTTTTTT.

Sample share makes this clone medium-sized. The chain has TRBV6-1 and TRBJ1-1; a possible D gene is TRBD1 (6 bases). The CDR3 extends over 11 amino acids. Germline CDR1 is MNHNS and CDR2 is SASEGT. Trimming left V 10 bases short and J 7 bases short, with 13 bases between. The CDR3 region is CAMLSDSEAFF. The CDR3 region has the DNA TGTGCCATGCTCTCGGACAGTGAAGCTTTCTTT.

The chain combines TRBV5-6 with TRBJ1-1; weak D call: TRBD1 (6 bases). V shed 8 bases and J shed 11 bases, with 22 bases lying between them. The CDR3 has 13 residues. Germline V gene lookup returns CDR1 SGHDT and CDR2 YYEEEE. CDR3 amino acids: CASKFGTKNSAFF. The DNA of the CDR3 is TGTGCCAGTAAATTCGGGACAAAAAATTCCGCTTTCTTT.

In DNA, the CDR3 is TGTGCCAGCAGCACCCGGACGGACAGTGGCTCACCCCTCCACTTT. Amino acid sequence: CASSTRTDSGSPLHF. The chain links TRBV9 to TRBJ1-6; D perhaps matches TRBD1 (6 bases). Trimming cost V 4 bases and J 10 bases, with 18 bases left between them. CDR1 SGDLS and CDR2 YYNGEE come from the germline V gene. There are 15 residues in the CDR3.

This clone was detected only a few times. The chain joins TRBV29-1 to TRBJ1-2; D is undetermined. V dropped 4 bases and J dropped 1 base, with 4 bases sitting between them. CDR1 and CDR2 from the germline V gene are SQVTM and ANQGSEA. CDR3 length equals 11 residues. CDR3 DNA sequence: TGCAGCGTTGCGGTTAACTATGGCTACACCTTC. This encodes CSVAVNYGYTF.

The rearrangement uses TRBV28 and TRBJ2-7, with D unclear. This CDR3 is 13 amino acids long. V gave up 10 bases and J gave up 5 bases, with 18 bases separating them. Germline lookup yields CDR1 MDHEN and CDR2 SYDVKM. The CDR3 bases are TGTGCCACTCTGAGGCCCCCGTACCACGAGCAGTACTTC. It translates to CATLRPPYHEQYF.

The chain recombines TRBV5-6 with TRBJ1-4, with 12 bases lining up with TRBD1. The CDR3 has 15 amino acids. The V segment lost 3 bases and the J segment 7 bases; nucleotides outside the gene matches: 4. Per the germline V gene, CDR1 is SGHDT and CDR2 is YYEEEE. Written as DNA, the CDR3 is TGTGCCAGCAGCTCGGAGGGACAGGGGGCTGAAAAACTGTTTTTT. The encoded protein is CASSSEGQGAEKLFF.

The chain joins TRBV6-1 to TRBJ2-7; D possibly corresponds to TRBD1 (6 bases). Germline V CDR1 and CDR2: MNHNS, SASEGT. V was trimmed by 1 base and J by 2 bases, leaving 12 bases between them. CDR3 length: 15 amino acids. The CDR3 loop reads CASSEGRWGPYEQYF. In DNA form, the CDR3 reads TGTGCCAGCAGTGAAGGGAGGTGGGGGCCCTACGAGCAGTACTTC.

The V gene is TRBV4-1, the J gene TRBJ1-2; 8 bases line up with TRBD1. V lost 1 base to trimming and J lost 4 bases; unmatched junction nucleotides: 5. Germline CDR1 MGHRA, CDR2 YSYEKL. The CDR3 loop spans 15 amino acids. CDR3 region: CASSQVGDRIYGYTF. CDR3 bases: TGCGCCAGCAGCCAAGTGGGGGACAGGATCTATGGCTACACCTTC.

The rearrangement links TRBV5-4 to TRBJ2-2; 9 nucleotides match TRBD2. Germline V gene lookup returns CDR1 SGHNT and CDR2 YYREEE (reference sequence). With 0 bases clipped from V and 1 base from J, the junction kept 4 bases outside the gene matches. CDR3 length: 17 amino acids. The CDR3 nucleotides read TGTGCCAGCAGCTTGGCTCTAGCGGGGAAGAACACCGGGGAGCTGTTTTTT. Encoded protein: CASSLALAGKNTGELFF.

The rearrangement uses TRBV10-1 and TRBJ2-5; D is unclear. Looked up from germline, CDR1 is WNHNN and CDR2 is SYGVQD (reference sequence). The V and J ends lost 5 bases and 8 bases respectively, with 12 bases between them. The CDR3 totals 12 residues. The CDR3 reads CASSPDMLTQYF. The CDR3 DNA sequence: TGCGCCAGCAGTCCCGATATGCTCACCCAGTACTTC.

This clone was observed a single time. The rearrangement links TRBV2 to TRBJ2-7; TRBD2 agrees at 7 bases. The V segment lost 1 base and the J segment 1 base; nucleotides outside the gene matches: 4. The CDR3 is 15 residues long. CDR1 and CDR2 from the germline V gene are SNHLY and FYNNEI. The CDR3: CASSEEASGSYEQYF. The CDR3 DNA reads TGTGCCAGCAGTGAAGAGGCTAGCGGATCCTACGAGCAGTACTTC.

The genes are TRBV2 and TRBJ2-2, with a possible D match to TRBD1 (5 bases). CDR1 and CDR2 (germline): SNHLY, FYNNEI. The CDR3 is made up of 16 amino acids. The germline V and J ends were trimmed by 2 bases and 6 bases, with 16 bases remaining between them. CDR3: CASSERGEVMSGELFF. The CDR3 nucleotides read TGTGCCAGCAGTGAAAGGGGTGAAGTCATGTCCGGGGAGCTGTTTTTT. The whole variable domain, filled in from reference TRBV2 and TRBJ2-2, reads EPEVTQTPSHQVTQMGQEVILRCVPISNHLYFYWYRQILGQKVEFLVSFYNNEISEKSEIFDDQFSVERPDGSNFTLKIRSTKLEDSAMYFCASSERGEVMSGELFFGEGSRLTVL.

This clone has a handful of counts. This chain uses TRBV27 with TRBJ1-6; the D is unclear. Germline CDR1 is MNHEY and CDR2 is SMNVEV (reference sequence). Trimming took 7 bases from V and 8 from J, leaving 9 bases between them. The CDR3 contains 12 residues. CDR3 in amino acids: CASTPGDSPLHF. In DNA, the CDR3 is TGTGCCAGCACCCCTGGCGATTCACCCCTCCACTTT.

The chain employs TRBV10-3 and TRBJ1-3, with TRBD1 as a possible D gene (6 bases). The V and J ends lost 6 bases and 4 bases respectively, with 16 bases between them. Per germline, CDR1 ENHRY and CDR2 SYGVKD. The CDR3 totals 15 residues. The CDR3 region is CAIRVYREGGNTIYF. CDR3 coding DNA: TGTGCCATCAGAGTTTACAGGGAAGGGGGAAACACCATATATTTT.

The chain carries TRBV28 and TRBJ2-7; possible D gene TRBD2, 6 bases. Trimming shortened V by 4 bases and J by 0 bases, and 16 bases separated the two germline ends. CDR3 length: 16 amino acids. Germline V lookup: CDR1 MDHEN, CDR2 SYDVKM. CDR3 bases: TGTGCCAGCAGTTCCCCCGGTGAGACTAGCTCCTACGAGCAGTACTTC. Amino acid sequence: CASSSPGETSSYEQYF.

V and J are TRBV25-1 and TRBJ1-1; D not certain. CDR3 length: 14 residues. Per germline, CDR1 MGHDK and CDR2 SYGVNS. V lost 1 base to trimming and J lost 1 base, with 7 bases between them. The CDR3 bases are TGTGCCAGCAGTGAATCGGAAGCGAACACTGAAGCTTTCTTT. Translated: CASSESEANTEAFF.